This T cell receptor beta chain appears in the sequencing data of a study of blood T cell repertoires in COVID-19. As for the study in general: Samples of COVID-19 (acute and convalescent) were obtained from the United States, Italy and Spain. Sample material is recorded as cDNA or gDNA derived from T cells, B-cell-depleted T cells, or PBMCs.

Authors' analysis steps: Amplification from reference gene primers served as the basis for estimated nucleated cell counts. Some clones are missing from TCRdb's copy, which holds only in-frame ones; the method was immunoSEQ multiplex PCR. The DNA gave D and trimming, while V, J and clone size come from that table. This table has about 180,000 clones, 81% appearing once. This clone appeared a single time. The study drew participants aged about 18 to 90 years from about two dozen US areas. This CDR3 has 13 amino acids. The germline V and J ends were trimmed by 3 bases and 4 bases, with 9 bases remaining between them. Germline V gene lookup returns CDR1 MGHRA and CDR2 YSYEKL.

Sequencing was carried out using PBMCs or T cells enriched from blood (not recorded which). The chain employs TRBV4-1 and TRBJ2-5; D remains unclear. This clonotype originated in a woman aged 40 to 49 with acute COVID-19. DNA for the CDR3: TGCGCCAGCAGCCACCCCGTCTCAGAGACCCAGTACTTC. Protein sequence: CASSHPVSETQYF.